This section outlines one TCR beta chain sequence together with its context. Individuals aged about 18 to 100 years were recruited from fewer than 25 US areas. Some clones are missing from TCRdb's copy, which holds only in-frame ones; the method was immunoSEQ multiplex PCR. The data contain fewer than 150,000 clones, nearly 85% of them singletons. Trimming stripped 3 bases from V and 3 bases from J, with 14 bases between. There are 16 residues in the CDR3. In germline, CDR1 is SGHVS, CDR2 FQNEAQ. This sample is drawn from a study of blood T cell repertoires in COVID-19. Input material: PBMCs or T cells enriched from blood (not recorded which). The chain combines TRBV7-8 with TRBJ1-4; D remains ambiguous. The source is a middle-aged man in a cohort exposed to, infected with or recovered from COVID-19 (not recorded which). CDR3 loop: CASSFGKRQANEKLFF. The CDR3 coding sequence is TGTGCCAGCAGCTTCGGGAAGAGACAAGCTAATGAAAAACTGTTTTTT.